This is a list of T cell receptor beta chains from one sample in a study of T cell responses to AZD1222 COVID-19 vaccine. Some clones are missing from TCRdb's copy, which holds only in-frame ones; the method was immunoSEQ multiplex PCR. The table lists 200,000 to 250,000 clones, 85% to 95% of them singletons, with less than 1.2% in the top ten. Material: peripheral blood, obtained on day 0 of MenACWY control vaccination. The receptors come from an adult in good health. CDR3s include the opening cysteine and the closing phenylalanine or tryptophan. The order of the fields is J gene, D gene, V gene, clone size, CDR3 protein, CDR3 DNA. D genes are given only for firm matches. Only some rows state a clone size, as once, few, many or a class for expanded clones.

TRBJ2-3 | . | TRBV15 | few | CATSRVSRGDTQYF | TGTGCCACCAGCAGAGTTTCTAGGGGAGATACGCAGTATTTT
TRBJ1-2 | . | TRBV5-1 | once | CASGANYGYTF | TGCGCTTCTGGAGCTAACTATGGCTACACCTTC
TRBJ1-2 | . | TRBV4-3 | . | CASSQGRQTNYGYTF | TGCGCCAGCAGCCAAGGTCGTCAAACTAACTATGGCTACACCTTC
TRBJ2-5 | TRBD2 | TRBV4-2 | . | CASSQGSGGVETQYF | TGTGCCAGCAGCCAGGGAAGCGGGGGGGTAGAGACCCAGTACTTC
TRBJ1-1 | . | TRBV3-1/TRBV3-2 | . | CASRMESRTEAFF | TGTGCCAGCAGAATGGAGAGTCGGACTGAAGCTTTCTTT
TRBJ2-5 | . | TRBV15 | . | CATSRAETQYF | TGTGCCACCAGCAGGGCGGAGACCCAGTACTTC
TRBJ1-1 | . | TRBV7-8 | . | CASSLGRAMRDEAFF | TGTGCCAGCAGCTTAGGAAGGGCCATGAGGGATGAAGCTTTCTTT
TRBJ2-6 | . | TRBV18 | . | CASSGSSGANVLTF | TGTGCCAGCTCTGGTAGCTCTGGGGCCAACGTCCTGACTTTC
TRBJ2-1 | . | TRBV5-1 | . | CASSFLGGAVDEQFF | TGCGCCAGCAGCTTCTTAGGGGGGGCCGTGGATGAGCAGTTCTTC
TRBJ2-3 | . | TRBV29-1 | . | CSVEGTGLGTQYF | TGCAGCGTTGAAGGTACAGGTCTTGGTACGCAGTATTTT
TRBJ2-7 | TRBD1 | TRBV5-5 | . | CASSFGQGPYEQYF | TGTGCCAGCAGCTTTGGACAGGGCCCCTACGAGCAGTACTTC
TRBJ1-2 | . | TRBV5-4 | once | CASIPGGAGGANYGYTF | TGTGCCAGCATCCCCGGGGGCGCGGGGGGAGCTAACTATGGCTACACCTTC
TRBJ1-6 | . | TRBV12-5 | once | CASGLFGDSPLHF | TGTGCTAGTGGTTTGTTCGGAGACTCACCCCTCCACTTT
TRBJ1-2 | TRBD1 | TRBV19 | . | CASRKQGGYGYTF | TGTGCCAGTAGGAAACAGGGGGGGTATGGCTACACCTTC
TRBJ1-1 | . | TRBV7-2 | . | CASSSRGGGRMNTEAFF | TGTGCCAGCAGCTCCCGGGGGGGTGGAAGAATGAACACTGAAGCTTTCTTT
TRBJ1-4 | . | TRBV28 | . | CASSLFRGWEKLFF | TGTGCCAGCAGTTTATTCCGGGGTTGGGAAAAACTGTTTTTT
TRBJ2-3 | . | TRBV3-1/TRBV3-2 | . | CASSQAVAADTQYF | TGTGCCAGCAGCCAAGCTGTAGCGGCAGATACGCAGTATTTT
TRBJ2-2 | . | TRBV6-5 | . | CASLGRGRTGELFF | TGTGCCAGCCTAGGGCGGGGACGCACCGGGGAGCTGTTTTTT
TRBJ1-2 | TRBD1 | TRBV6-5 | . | CASSYSNRGESGYTF | TGTGCCAGCAGTTACTCGAACAGGGGGGAGAGTGGCTACACCTTC
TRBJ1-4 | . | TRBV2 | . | CASQLLGTENEKLFF | TGTGCCAGCCAGCTCTTGGGGACGGAGAATGAAAAACTGTTTTTT
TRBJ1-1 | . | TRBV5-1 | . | CASSLEGFPHGNTEAFF | TGCGCCAGCAGCTTGGAAGGTTTTCCTCACGGGAACACTGAAGCTTTCTTT
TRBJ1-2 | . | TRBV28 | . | CASKTGDYGYTF | TGTGCCAGCAAAACGGGAGACTATGGCTACACCTTC
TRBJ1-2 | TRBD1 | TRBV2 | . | CASNAGQGYHGYTF | TGTGCCAGCAACGCCGGACAGGGGTACCATGGCTACACCTTC
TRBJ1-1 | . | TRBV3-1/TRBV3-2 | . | CASSRGLNTEAFF | TGTGCCAGCAGTCGGGGGTTGAACACTGAAGCTTTCTTT
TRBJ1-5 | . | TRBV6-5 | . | CASSYLQDNQPQHF | TGTGCCAGCAGTTATCTACAGGACAATCAGCCCCAGCATTTT
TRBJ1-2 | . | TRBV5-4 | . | CASSLERGTARANYGYTF | TGTGCCAGCAGCTTAGAGCGAGGAACGGCCCGGGCTAACTATGGCTACACCTTC
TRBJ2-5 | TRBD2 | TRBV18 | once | CASSHGLGGETQYF | TGTGCCAGCTCCCACGGACTGGGGGGGGAGACCCAGTACTTC
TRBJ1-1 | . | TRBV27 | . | CASSLDWYTEAFF | TGTGCCAGCAGCCTCGATTGGTACACTGAAGCTTTCTTT
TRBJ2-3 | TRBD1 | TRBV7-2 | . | CASSLAGTGKVATDTQYF | TGTGCCAGCAGCTTAGCTGGGACAGGGAAGGTTGCCACAGATACGCAGTATTTT